This T cell receptor (beta chain) was sequenced during a study of cytomegalovirus exposure and HLA in healthy donors. CDR1 is SGHVS, CDR2 FNYEAQ, per germline. V gave up 1 base and J gave up 1 base, with 10 bases separating them. This CDR3 is built from 15 residues. Findings and caveats of the study: HLA alleles were associated with fewer than 20,000 TCR beta sequences in a later analysis at 0.05 false discovery rate.

On this clone itself: What it recognizes is unknown.

The PCR made use of 60 Vbeta and 13 Jbeta primers. The table came from immunoSEQ multiplex PCR; TCRdb's copy has only in-frame clones and leaves some out. The data show tens of thousands of clones, with around three quarters seen just once and 3.5% to 4.5% held by the top ten. Sequencing was carried out using PBMCs. The clonotype originates from a man aged 35-49 years in good health and CMV-seronegative. The gene calls are TRBV7-6 and TRBJ1-1; possibly TRBD1 for D (5 bases). In nucleotides, the CDR3 is TGTGCCAGCAGCTTAGAAGTAGGGGCGAACACTGAAGCTTTCTTT. It is translated as CASSLEVGANTEAFF.